This T cell receptor beta chain was sequenced during a study of cytomegalovirus exposure and HLA in healthy donors. General observations from the study: Association of 16,951 TCR beta sequences with HLA alleles was found at 0.05 false discovery rate in a later analysis.

This clone was counted a few times. Its antigen is not known. PCR was performed using 60 Vbeta and 13 Jbeta primers. TCRdb's copy holds only in-frame clones and misses some; the assay was immunoSEQ multiplex PCR. This table holds 90,000 to 150,000 clones, approximately 15% found once. The CDR3 is 13 amino acids. Germline trimming cut 6 bases from V and 5 bases from J; bases unmatched to any gene: 7. Germline-derived CDR1 and CDR2 are PRHDT and FYEKMQ (reference sequence). The specimen was PBMCs. The source of this sequence is a woman aged 18-29 years in good health and CMV-seronegative. The chain employs TRBV13 and TRBJ2-7; the match to TRBD1 covers 7 bases. CDR3 nucleotides: TGTGCCAGCAGACTGACAGGGATTCACGAGCAGTACTTC. Amino acid sequence: CASRLTGIHEQYF.